Listed below are T cell receptor beta chains from one sample, sequenced in a study of blood T cell repertoires in COVID-19. Profiling relied on immunoSEQ multiplex PCR, and the TCRdb table lists in-frame clones only, not all of them. The repertoire holds over 65,000 clones, with about 80% as singletons. The specimen was peripheral blood. The receptors stem from a woman in her 40s with active or convalescent COVID-19. CDR3s include the opening cysteine and the closing phenylalanine or tryptophan. D genes are given only for firm matches. A row's size may be missing; if present it is once, few, many or a size class.

>TRBD2|-|TRBV10-3|TRBJ2-7
CAISEFLPGTSGEYEQYF
TGTGCCATCAGTGAGTTCCTTCCCGGGACTAGCGGGGAGTACGAGCAGTACTTC
>TRBD1|-|TRBV10-3|TRBJ1-1
CAISVGTGTEAFF
TGTGCCATCAGTGTAGGGACAGGGACTGAAGCTTTCTTT
>-|few|TRBV9|TRBJ1-1
CASSVQGPNTEAFF
TGTGCCAGCAGCGTACAGGGCCCTAACACTGAAGCTTTCTTT
>-|-|TRBV10-3|TRBJ2-3
CAIRERDLSADTQYF
TGTGCCATCAGGGAACGGGACTTATCCGCAGATACGCAGTATTTT
>-|-|TRBV4-2|TRBJ1-2
CASSPSQGPGGYTF
TGTGCCAGCAGCCCGTCACAGGGTCCGGGTGGCTACACCTTC
>TRBD2|-|TRBV27|TRBJ2-1
CASRRHSGSSNNEQFF
TGTGCCAGCAGGAGACATAGCGGGAGCTCAAACAATGAGCAGTTCTTC
>TRBD1|once|TRBV6-2/TRBV6-3|TRBJ2-3
CASSYVSRGRDTQYF
TGTGCCAGCAGTTACGTCTCCAGGGGGAGAGATACGCAGTATTTT
>TRBD1|-|TRBV18|TRBJ2-7
CASSRTGANYEQYF
TGTGCCAGCTCCCGGACAGGGGCGAACTACGAGCAGTACTTC
>-|-|TRBV18|TRBJ2-7
CASSPRQGGDEQYF
TGTGCCAGCTCACCAAGGCAGGGGGGCGACGAGCAGTACTTC
>-|-|TRBV21-1|TRBJ1-5
CASSRICREDSARGRPQHF
TGTGCCAGCAGCAGGATTTGCCGCGAGGACAGCGCCCGTGGTCGGCCCCAGCATTTT
>-|-|TRBV20-1|TRBJ2-3
CSASDGGHPDTQYF
TGCAGTGCTAGTGACGGGGGGCACCCAGATACGCAGTATTTT
>-|-|TRBV28|TRBJ2-7
CASSLGLYEQYF
TGTGCCAGCAGTTTGGGCCTCTACGAGCAGTACTTC
>TRBD1|once|TRBV6-2/TRBV6-3|TRBJ2-7
CASSLYRTGGEQYF
TGTGCCAGCAGCTTATACCGCACAGGGGGCGAGCAGTACTTC
>TRBD2|-|TRBV4-3|TRBJ2-5
CASSIMPSLGGRASETQYF
TGCGCCAGCAGTATCATGCCATCTTTAGGCGGGAGGGCCTCGGAGACCCAGTACTTC
>-|-|TRBV7-2|TRBJ2-7
CASSLGPQLYEQYF
TGTGCCAGCAGCTTAGGCCCACAGCTCTACGAGCAGTACTTC
>-|once|TRBV6-1|TRBJ1-3
CASSERPGNTIYF
TGTGCCAGCAGTGAGAGGCCCGGAAACACCATATATTTT
>TRBD1|few|TRBV12-3/TRBV12-4|TRBJ1-2
CASATTMGQHF
TGTGCCAGCGCCACTACTATGGGACAGCACTTC
>-|few|TRBV11-2|TRBJ1-5
CASGTQSNQPQHF
TGTGCCAGCGGGACACAGAGCAATCAGCCCCAGCATTTT
>-|-|TRBV12-5|TRBJ1-1
CASGLAYRIMNTEAFF
TGTGCTAGTGGTTTGGCTTATAGAATAATGAACACTGAAGCTTTCTTT
>TRBD1|few|TRBV6-5|TRBJ2-3
CASSYYDRGTQYF
TGTGCCAGCAGTTACTACGACAGGGGAACGCAGTATTTT